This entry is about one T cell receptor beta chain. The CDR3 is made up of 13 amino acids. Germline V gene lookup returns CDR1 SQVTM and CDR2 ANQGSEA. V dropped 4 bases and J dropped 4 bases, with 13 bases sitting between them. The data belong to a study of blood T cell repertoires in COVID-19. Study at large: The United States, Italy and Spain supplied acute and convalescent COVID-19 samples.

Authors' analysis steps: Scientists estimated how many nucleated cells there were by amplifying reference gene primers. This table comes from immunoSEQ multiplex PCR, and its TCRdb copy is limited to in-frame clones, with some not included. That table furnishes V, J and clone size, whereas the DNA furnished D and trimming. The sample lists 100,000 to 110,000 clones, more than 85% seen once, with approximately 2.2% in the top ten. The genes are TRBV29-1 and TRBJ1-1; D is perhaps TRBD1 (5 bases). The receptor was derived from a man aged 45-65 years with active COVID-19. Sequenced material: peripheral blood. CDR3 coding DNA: TGCAGCGTTGTGGTGGGCGGGGGCACTGAAGCTTTCTTT. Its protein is CSVVVGGGTEAFF. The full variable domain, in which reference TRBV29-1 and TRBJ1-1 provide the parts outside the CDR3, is SAVISQKPSRDICQRGTSLTIQCQVDSQVTMMFWYRQQPGQSLTLIATANQGSEATYESGFVIDKFPISRPNLTFSTLTVSNMSPEDSSIYLCSVVVGGGTEAFFGQGTRLTVV.